This TCR beta chain was sequenced for a study of blood T cell repertoires in COVID-19. CDR3 length: 15 residues. Trimming shortened V by 1 base and J by 0 bases, and 8 bases separated the two germline ends. CDR1 is SGHRS and CDR2 is YFSETQ in the germline V gene. Profiled with immunoSEQ multiplex PCR; TCRdb holds only in-frame clones, not every one. The repertoire holds roughly 130,000 clones, about four fifths seen once, with around 9.8% in the top ten. V gene TRBV5-1 combines with J gene TRBJ1-3; D is undetermined. The sample was peripheral blood. This sequence originates from a man in his forties with active or convalescent COVID-19. The CDR3 DNA reads as TGCGCCAGCAGCTTGATCCCATCCTCTGGAAACACCATATATTTT. Protein: CASSLIPSSGNTIYF.